Each of the 4 T cell receptor beta chains below was sequenced from the same sample in a study of T cells after yellow fever vaccination. TCRdb redid the calling of the 5' RACE reads with MiXCR, one entry per CDR3 protein. This table holds roughly 27,000 distinct CDR3 sequences, less than 6.5% found once. The sample in question was CD8+ T cells sorted from PBMCs, obtained 10 days after the yellow fever booster vaccination. All receptors come from a man aged 25 to 40 who received the YFV17D yellow fever vaccine.

This clonotype was picked up a small number of times. V gene TRBV12-2 combines with J gene TRBJ1-2; TRBD1, the table's D call, was not compared with the DNA. TRBV12-2 is marked as a pseudogene. The CDR3 spans 16 residues. The CDR3 DNA reads TGTGCAAGTCGCCACCTTTGGGTCGCCGAGAGACATGGCTACACCTTC. This gives the protein CASRHLWVAERHGYTF.

This clonotype was detected many times. This chain uses TRBV6-1 with TRBJ2-3; D is perhaps TRBD1 or TRBD2 (5 bases each). CDR3 length: 15 residues. Germline V gives CDR1 MNHNS, CDR2 SASEGT. The V and J ends lost 7 bases and 2 bases respectively, with 16 bases between them. For the CDR3, the DNA is TGTGCCAGCATCTCCGGGGTTGGGACCACAGATACGCAGTATTTT. Translating gives CASISGVGTTDTQYF.

This clonotype has ten or more counts. DNA for the CDR3: TGCGCCAGCAGCCCGACAGGGGTCACTGAAGCTTTCTTT. The encoded protein is CASSPTGVTEAFF. The chain carries TRBV5-1 and TRBJ1-1, with 8 bases that match TRBD1. Trimming took 4 bases from V and 4 from J; bases not matched to a gene: 3. CDR1 and CDR2 (germline): SGHRS, YFSETQ. This CDR3 is built from 13 residues.

This clonotype was detected many times. The gene calls are TRBV20-1 and TRBJ1-1, with TRBD1 identical over 7 bases. This CDR3 is built from 15 residues. V shed 5 bases, J shed 7 bases, and the junction held 16 bases outside the gene matches. CDR1 is DFQATT, CDR2 SNEGSKA, per germline (reference sequence). In nucleotides, the CDR3 is TGCAGTGCTTATACAGGGGATTCCCCCTATCTTGAAGCTTTCTTT. Translated: CSAYTGDSPYLEAFF.